Following are 11 T cell receptor beta chains from one sample sequenced in a study of shared clonotypes between healthy human individuals. The repertoire was sequenced with immunoSEQ multiplex PCR; TCRdb's copy has only in-frame clones and lacks some. The sample records about 95,000 clones, under 80% being singletons. Sequencing was performed on memory CD8+ T cells sorted from blood. Subset defined: CD45RO+ cells pooled with CCR7-negative TemRA cells. The receptors were sampled from a man younger than 45 in good health.

The V gene is TRBV29-1, the J gene TRBJ2-5, with TRBD2 matching over 8 bases. Trimming cost V 3 bases and J 3 bases; bases outside gene matches: 9. Germline CDR1 SQVTM, CDR2 ANQGSEA. The CDR3 totals 15 residues. CDR3 sequence: CSVDGSGSVEETQYF. Here the CDR3 DNA reads TGCAGCGTTGATGGGAGCGGGAGCGTGGAAGAGACCCAGTACTTC.

The chain combines TRBV7-9 with TRBJ2-1; unclear D gene. The CDR3 has 16 amino acids. Germline V lookup: CDR1 SEHNR, CDR2 FQNEAQ (reference sequence). V was trimmed by 2 bases and J by 4 bases, leaving 15 bases between them. The DNA for the CDR3 is TGTGCCAGCAGCTTAATCCTCTTTACCCAGTACAATGAGCAGTTCTTC. Protein: CASSLILFTQYNEQFF.

This clone was found many times. The J gene is TRBJ2-3, the V gene TRBV9; D might be TRBD1 or TRBD2, each matching 5 bases. The V gene lost 0 bases and the J gene lost 0 bases, with 11 bases spanning the gap. The germline CDR1 and CDR2 sequences are SGDLS and YYNGEE. CDR3 size: 16 residues. The DNA of the CDR3 is TGTGCCAGCAGCGTAGACGGGGCCCTCAGCACAGATACGCAGTATTTT. This codes for CASSVDGALSTDTQYF. Looking up the rest from reference TRBV9 and TRBJ2-3 gives the full variable domain: DSGVTQTPKHLITATGQRVTLRCSPRSGDLSVYWYQQSLDQGLQFLIQYYNGEERAKGNILERFSAQQFPDLHSELNLSSLELGDSALYFCASSVDGALSTDTQYFGPGTRLTVL.

V and J are TRBV6-6 and TRBJ2-5; D unclear. V dropped 5 bases and J dropped 1 base, with 8 bases sitting between them. The CDR3 loop spans 13 amino acids. Germline V gives CDR1 MNHNY, CDR2 SVGAGI (reference sequence). In DNA form, the CDR3 reads TGTGCCAGCAGTCCCGACCTCCAAGAGACCCAGTACTTC. Encoded protein: CASSPDLQETQYF.

CDR3 in DNA: TGTGCCAGCAGCTCTTACCCCACAGATACGCAGTATTTT. Translating it yields CASSSYPTDTQYF. This sequence joins TRBV7-2 and TRBJ2-3; D not certain. V lost 4 bases and J lost 2, with 7 bases in between. This CDR3 is 13 amino acids long. The V gene's germline CDR1 is SGHTA and CDR2 FQGNSA.

The table lists this clone with a count of one. The chain has TRBV25-1 and TRBJ2-3; 9 nucleotides agree with TRBD2. CDR3 length equals 16 residues. The germline CDR1 and CDR2 sequences are MGHDK and SYGVNS. V shed 7 bases and J 5 bases; nucleotides not matched to a gene: 13. The CDR3 DNA sequence: TGTGCCAGCACCGAGGGGCCTGGCGGGAGGGGAGATACGCAGTATTTT. Encoded protein: CASTEGPGGRGDTQYF.

This clone was picked up a small number of times. The rearrangement uses TRBV5-1 and TRBJ2-7; maybe TRBD2 (5 bases). Trimming cost V 0 bases and J 0 bases, with 7 bases left between them. Germline CDR1 reads SGHRS; CDR2 reads YFSETQ. The CDR3 consists of 14 residues. Here the CDR3 reads CASSLGSDSYEQYF. For the CDR3, the DNA is TGCGCCAGCAGCTTGGGTAGCGACTCCTACGAGCAGTACTTC.

This clone occurred a few times. V usage is TRBV6-6 and J usage is TRBJ2-7, with 7 bases fitting TRBD2. CDR3 size: 13 residues. Germline V gives CDR1 MNHNY, CDR2 SVGAGI (reference sequence). Losses at the gene ends were 2 bases for V and 5 bases for J; bases not matched to a gene: 3. The CDR3 nucleotides read TGTGCCAGCAGTTACGCGGGAGCTGACGAGCAGTACTTC. It codes for CASSYAGADEQYF.

This clone came up once. This chain connects TRBV30 to TRBJ2-1, with 7 bases identical to TRBD2. Germline loops: CDR1 GTSNPN, CDR2 SVGIG (reference sequence). The junction had 15 bases not matched to a gene; V was cut back by 4 bases and J by 9 bases. This CDR3 spans 15 amino acids. In DNA, the CDR3 is TGTGCCTGGACTCCAGGCCGGGGGAGGGCTCTTGAGCAGTTCTTC. Translated: CAWTPGRGRALEQFF.

The chain couples TRBV19 to TRBJ2-2; D gene ambiguous. The CDR3 runs 13 residues. The V end was cut by 1 base, the J end by 6 bases, with 6 bases between. CDR1 is LNHDA and CDR2 is SQIVND in the germline V gene (reference sequence). This CDR3 is CASSIGPPGELFF. DNA for the CDR3: TGTGCCAGTAGTATAGGCCCGCCCGGGGAGCTGTTTTTT.

J is TRBJ2-2 and V is TRBV18; 10 bases match TRBD2. The germline V gene encodes CDR1 KGHSH and CDR2 LQKENI. Trimming took 3 bases from V and 6 from J; bases not matched to a gene: 7. The CDR3 is 16 amino acids. The CDR3 coding sequence is TGTGCCAGCTCACCCCAAGCGGGGGGGTCGTCCGGGGAGCTGTTTTTT. It encodes CASSPQAGGSSGELFF.